This TCR beta chain was captured in a study of T cells in Graves' hyperthyroidism and ophthalmopathy (dated by TCRdb to about 2019). Notes on the research overall: Peripheral blood was collected at initial diagnosis, before any treatment. The study also compared thyroid tissue and blood T-cell repertoires from 6 or 7 Graves' hyperthyroidism patients. To identify distinguishing TCR V-J signatures, a discovery cohort of about 95 patients was used, comprising 43 with Graves' ophthalmopathy and approximately 58 with stable Graves' hyperthyroidism. The roughly 90 discovery patients were divided at random into training and test sets in a 7:3 ratio. An independent validation cohort of under 20 hyperthyroidism patients and 17 patients who later progressed to ophthalmopathy tested prospective prediction of ophthalmopathy. TCR Vbeta CDR3 sequencing of 120 to 150 peripheral blood samples (approximately 44 ophthalmopathy, 75 or so hyperthyroidism and around 17 progressor patients) is reported in the paper. After blood sampling, hyperthyroidism patients were treated with methimazole at a starting dose of 30 mg daily, and ophthalmopathy patients were treated with high-dose intravenous methylprednisolone.

The CDR3 goes from the cysteine to the phenylalanine over 14 residues. Of the read, only the CDR3 DNA is kept; its 42 bases are in frame from base 1. The germline V gene encodes CDR1 MDHEN and CDR2 SYDVKM. V ends up 10 bases short and J 0 bases short, with an unmatched junction base count of 8. Remarks on this clonotype: Which antigen it targets is not known. The sample holds no much larger clone one base away, and base qualities are not on file.

Amplification of TCR beta CDR3 regions was carried out from RNA transcripts. The TCR CDR3 was subjected to a first round of RT-PCR using the HTBI primer set and the Qiagen OneStep RT-PCR kit. Libraries were constructed in a second round of multiplex PCR, after which size selection and purification were performed. Sequencing of the libraries was done on an Illumina HiSeq2000 using paired-end 100 bp reads. Turning to the authors' computational methods: SOAPnuke was used to process the raw data, with reads discarded if the reads contained adapters or uncalled bases, had a mean Phred below 15, or lacked an exact constant-primer or identifier match. COPE v1.2.5 was used to merge the high-quality paired reads, and each unique nucleotide sequence was defined as a clonotype. Clonotypes were aligned to IMGT TRBV, TRBD and TRBJ reference segments using MiTCR v1.1. The analysis was restricted to V-J combinations with a frequency above 0.0001, which together covered 99% to 99.2% of the repertoires. The TCS score was defined as F50 (clonal expansion) divided by E x V (chaos), with BLOSUM62-based TCRdist calculated between CDR3 peptides within each V-J. Welch's t-statistics and random forest reduced 500 to 550 V-J features to 10 to 15, which were used in a naive Bayes classifier (R e1071). Through fastp at Q25 and MiXCR, TCRdb rebuilt clones from the public reads, retaining in-frame beta chains. Rows are unified per CDR3 protein, each entry keeping the most common DNA and genes. The V and J calls shown here were made by TCRdb, not taken from the authors' results. A total of about 270,000 distinct CDR3 sequences appear in this sample, about 20% of them only once. The ten biggest clones cover roughly 60% of the sample.

Here is what the overall study found, with its caveats: In validation, the model predicted progression to ophthalmopathy a median of roughly 6.5 months before onset, with about 64% sensitivity and 72.22% specificity. Most expanded thyroid clonotypes (frequency above 0.001) were also detected in blood, a finding suggesting that blood repertoires may reflect thyroid immune responses. Sample size was not statistically predetermined, and investigators were not blinded to group allocation. A 13 V-J signature model separated ophthalmopathy from stable hyperthyroidism, with 87.88% sensitivity and approximately 81% specificity in cross-validation and 80%/75% in testing.

Ophthalmopathy patients had moderately to severely active disease, Clinical Activity Score of at least 3, NOSPECS grade of at least 4, and duration under 3 months. Patients with uncontrolled infections, other autoimmune diseases, pregnancy or lactation were excluded. Clinical symptoms, serum thyroxine and TRAb, thyroid ultrasound, and orbital computed tomography formed the basis for the diagnoses. PBMCs were isolated from more than 9 ml of fresh peripheral blood by Ficoll-Paque density gradient centrifugation. Total RNA was extracted with Trizol reagent, and quality was checked on an Agilent 2100 Bioanalyzer.

Sample: blood. The chain was built from TRBV28 and TRBJ2-7, with 8 bases in between that match TRBD1. This sequence was found in a man aged 30 to 39 with Graves' ophthalmopathy. The CDR3 loop reads CATRGQGRSYEQYF. The DNA reads TGTGCCACTCGCGGACAGGGTCGCTCCTACGAGCAGTACTTC. The variable domain in full, with residues beyond the CDR3 obtained from the reference TRBV28 and TRBJ2-7 genes, is DVKVTQSSRYLVKRTGEKVFLECVQDMDHENMFWYRQDPGLGLRLIYFSYDVKMKEKGDIPEGYSVSREKKERFSLILESASTNQTSMYLCATRGQGRSYEQYFGPGTRLTVT.